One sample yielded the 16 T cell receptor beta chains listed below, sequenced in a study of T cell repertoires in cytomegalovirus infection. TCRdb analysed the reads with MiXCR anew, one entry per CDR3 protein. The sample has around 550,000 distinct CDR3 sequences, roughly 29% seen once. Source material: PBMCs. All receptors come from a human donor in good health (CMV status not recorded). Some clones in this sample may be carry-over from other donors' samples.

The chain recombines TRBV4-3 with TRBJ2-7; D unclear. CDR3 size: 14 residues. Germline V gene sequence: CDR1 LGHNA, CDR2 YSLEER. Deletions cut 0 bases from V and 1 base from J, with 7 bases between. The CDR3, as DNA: TGCGCCAGCAGCCAAGAGAGTGAATCCTACGAGCAGTACTTC. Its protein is CASSQESESYEQYF.

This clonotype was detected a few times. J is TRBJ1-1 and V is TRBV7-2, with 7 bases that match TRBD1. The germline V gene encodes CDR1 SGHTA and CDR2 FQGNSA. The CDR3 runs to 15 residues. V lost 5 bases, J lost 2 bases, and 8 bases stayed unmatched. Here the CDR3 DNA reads TGTGCCAGCAGCCTCTGGACAGGCTTAAACACTGAAGCTTTCTTT. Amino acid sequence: CASSLWTGLNTEAFF.

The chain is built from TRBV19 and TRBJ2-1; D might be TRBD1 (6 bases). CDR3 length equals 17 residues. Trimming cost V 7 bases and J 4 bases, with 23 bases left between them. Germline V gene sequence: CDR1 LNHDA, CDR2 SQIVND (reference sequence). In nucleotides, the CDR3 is TGTGCCAGTACCAAAACCCAGGGGCAGCTTAATTACAATGAGCAGTTCTTC. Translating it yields CASTKTQGQLNYNEQFF.

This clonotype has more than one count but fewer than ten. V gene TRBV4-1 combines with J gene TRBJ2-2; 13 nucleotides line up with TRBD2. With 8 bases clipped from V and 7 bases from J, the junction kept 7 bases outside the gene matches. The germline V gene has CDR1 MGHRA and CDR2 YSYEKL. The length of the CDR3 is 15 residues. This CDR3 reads CASGGLAGRNGELFF. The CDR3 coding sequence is TGCGCCAGCGGGGGACTAGCGGGACGGAACGGGGAGCTGTTTTTT.

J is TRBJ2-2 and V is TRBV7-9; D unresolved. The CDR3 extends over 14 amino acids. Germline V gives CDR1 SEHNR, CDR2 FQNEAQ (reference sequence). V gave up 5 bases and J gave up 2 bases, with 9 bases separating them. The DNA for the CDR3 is TGTGCCAGCAGCAGAGGTTTTAACACCGGGGAGCTGTTTTTT. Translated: CASSRGFNTGELFF.

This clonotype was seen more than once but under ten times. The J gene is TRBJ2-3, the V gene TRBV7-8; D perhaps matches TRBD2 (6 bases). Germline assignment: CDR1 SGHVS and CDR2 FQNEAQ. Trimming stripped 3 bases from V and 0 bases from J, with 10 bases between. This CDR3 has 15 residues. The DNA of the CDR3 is TGTGCCAGCAGCTTCTCTAGCGCTAGCACAGATACGCAGTATTTT. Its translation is CASSFSSASTDTQYF.

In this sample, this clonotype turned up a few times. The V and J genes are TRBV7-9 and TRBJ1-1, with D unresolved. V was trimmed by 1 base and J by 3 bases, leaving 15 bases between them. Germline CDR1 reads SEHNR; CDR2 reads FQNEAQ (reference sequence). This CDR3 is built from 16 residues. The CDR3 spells CASSLVLDSRHTEAFF. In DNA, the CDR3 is TGTGCCAGCAGCTTAGTCCTGGACTCCCGACACACTGAAGCTTTCTTT. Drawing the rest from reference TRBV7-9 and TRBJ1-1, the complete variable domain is DTGVSQNPRHKITKRGQNVTFRCDPISEHNRLYWYRQTLGQGPEFLTYFQNEAQLEKSRLLSDRFSAERPKGSFSTLEIQRTEQGDSAMYLCASSLVLDSRHTEAFFGQGTRLTVV.

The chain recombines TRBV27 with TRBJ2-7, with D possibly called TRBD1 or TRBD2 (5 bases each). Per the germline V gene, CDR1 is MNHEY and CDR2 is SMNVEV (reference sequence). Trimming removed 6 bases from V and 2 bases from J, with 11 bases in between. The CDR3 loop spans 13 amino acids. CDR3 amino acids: CASRGTDAYEQYV. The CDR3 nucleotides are TGTGCCAGCAGAGGGACGGACGCCTACGAGCAGTACGTC.

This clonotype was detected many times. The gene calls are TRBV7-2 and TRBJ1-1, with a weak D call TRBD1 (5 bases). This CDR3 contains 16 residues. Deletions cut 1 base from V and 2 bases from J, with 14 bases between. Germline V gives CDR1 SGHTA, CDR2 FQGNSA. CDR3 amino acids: CASSLVSTGGNTEAFF. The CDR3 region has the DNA TGTGCCAGCAGCTTAGTTTCTACAGGCGGCAACACTGAAGCTTTCTTT.

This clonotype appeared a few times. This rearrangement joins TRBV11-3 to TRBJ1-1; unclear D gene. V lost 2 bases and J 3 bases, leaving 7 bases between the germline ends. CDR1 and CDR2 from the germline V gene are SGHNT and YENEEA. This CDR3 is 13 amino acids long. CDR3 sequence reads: CASSLREYTEAFF. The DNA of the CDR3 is TGTGCCAGCAGCTTAAGAGAATACACTGAAGCTTTCTTT.

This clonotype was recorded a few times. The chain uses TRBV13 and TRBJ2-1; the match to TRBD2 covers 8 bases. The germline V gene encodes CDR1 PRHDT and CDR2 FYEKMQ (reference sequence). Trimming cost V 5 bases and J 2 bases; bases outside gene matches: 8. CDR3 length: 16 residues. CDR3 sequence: CASSPKAGAPYNEQFF. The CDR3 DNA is TGTGCCAGCAGCCCAAAAGCGGGAGCGCCCTACAATGAGCAGTTCTTC.

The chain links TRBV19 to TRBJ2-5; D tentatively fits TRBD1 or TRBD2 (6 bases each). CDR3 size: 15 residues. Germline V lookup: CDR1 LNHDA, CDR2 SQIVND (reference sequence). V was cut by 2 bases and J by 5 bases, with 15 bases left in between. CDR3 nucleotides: TGTGCCAGTAGTATATGGACTTCCGGGGGCGAGACCCAGTACTTC. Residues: CASSIWTSGGETQYF.

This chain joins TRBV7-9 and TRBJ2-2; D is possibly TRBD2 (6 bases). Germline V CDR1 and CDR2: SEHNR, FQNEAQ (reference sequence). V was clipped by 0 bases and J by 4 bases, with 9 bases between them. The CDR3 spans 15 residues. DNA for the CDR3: TGTGCCAGCAGCTTAGCCTCGCGGGGCACCGGGGAGCTGTTTTTT. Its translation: CASSLASRGTGELFF.

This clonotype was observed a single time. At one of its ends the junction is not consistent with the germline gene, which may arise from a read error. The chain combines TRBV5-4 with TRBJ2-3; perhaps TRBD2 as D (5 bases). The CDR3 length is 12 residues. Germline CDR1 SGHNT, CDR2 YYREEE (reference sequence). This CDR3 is CAGSWSRDTQYF. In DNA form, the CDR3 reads TGTGCCGGCAGTTGGTCCCGGGATACGCAATATTTT.

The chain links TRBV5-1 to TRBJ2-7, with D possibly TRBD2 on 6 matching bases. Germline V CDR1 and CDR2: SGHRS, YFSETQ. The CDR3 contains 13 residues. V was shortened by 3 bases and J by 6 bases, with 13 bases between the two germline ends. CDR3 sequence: CASSYGTLREQYF. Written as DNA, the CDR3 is TGCGCCAGCAGCTACGGGACTCTTCGCGAGCAGTACTTC.

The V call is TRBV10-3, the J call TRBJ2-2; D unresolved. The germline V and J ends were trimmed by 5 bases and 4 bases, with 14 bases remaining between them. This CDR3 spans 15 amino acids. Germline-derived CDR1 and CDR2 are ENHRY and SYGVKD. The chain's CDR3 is CAISPTPTGTGELFF. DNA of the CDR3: TGTGCCATCAGTCCGACTCCGACGGGCACCGGGGAGCTGTTTTTT.